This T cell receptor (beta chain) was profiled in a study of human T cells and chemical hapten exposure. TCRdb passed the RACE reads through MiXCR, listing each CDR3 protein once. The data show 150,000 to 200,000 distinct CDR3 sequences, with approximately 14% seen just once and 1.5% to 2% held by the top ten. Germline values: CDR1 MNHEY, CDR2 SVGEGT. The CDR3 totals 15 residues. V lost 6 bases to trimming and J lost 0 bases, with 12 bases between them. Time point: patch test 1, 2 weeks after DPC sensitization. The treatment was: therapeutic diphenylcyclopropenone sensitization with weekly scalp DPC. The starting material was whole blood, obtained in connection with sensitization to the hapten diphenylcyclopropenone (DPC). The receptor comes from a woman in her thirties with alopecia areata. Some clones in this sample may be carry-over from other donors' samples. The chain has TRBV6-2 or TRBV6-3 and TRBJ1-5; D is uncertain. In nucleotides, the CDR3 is TGTGCCAGCAGGCGAGGCGAGTATAGCAATCAGCCCCAGCATTTT. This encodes CASRRGEYSNQPQHF.